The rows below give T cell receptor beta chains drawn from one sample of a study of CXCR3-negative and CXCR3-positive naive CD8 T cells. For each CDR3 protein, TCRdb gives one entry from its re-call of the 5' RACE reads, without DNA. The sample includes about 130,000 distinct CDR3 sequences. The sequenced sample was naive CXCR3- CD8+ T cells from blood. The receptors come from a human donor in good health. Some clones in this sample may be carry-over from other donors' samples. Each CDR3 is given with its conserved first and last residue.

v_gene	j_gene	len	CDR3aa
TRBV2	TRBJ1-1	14	CASKGQGMNTEAFF
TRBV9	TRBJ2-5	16	CASSPRLAVYQETQYF
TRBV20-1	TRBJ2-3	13	CSARAYSTDTQYF
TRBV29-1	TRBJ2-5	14	CSVYWDTHQETQYF
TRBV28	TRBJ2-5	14	CASSFGGVSGTQYF
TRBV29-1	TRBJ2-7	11	CSVGTAYEQYF
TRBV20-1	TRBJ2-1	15	CSARDLTGSYNEQFF
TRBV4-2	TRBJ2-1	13	CASSPGTSNEQFF
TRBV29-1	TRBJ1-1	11	CSVGQERGAFF
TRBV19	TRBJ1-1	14	CASIQGPGNTEAFF
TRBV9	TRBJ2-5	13	CASSEWDSETQYF
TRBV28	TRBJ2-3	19	CASSSNTAGGTLSTDTQYF
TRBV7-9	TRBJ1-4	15	CASSPAGQGLEKLFF
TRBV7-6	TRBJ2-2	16	CASSLERSGGTGELFF
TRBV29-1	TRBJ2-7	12	CSVEARPSEQYF
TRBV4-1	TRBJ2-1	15	CASSQVVTGKDEQFF
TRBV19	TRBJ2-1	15	CASTAVTGGVNEQFF
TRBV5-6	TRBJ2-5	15	CASSLEQDFQETQYF